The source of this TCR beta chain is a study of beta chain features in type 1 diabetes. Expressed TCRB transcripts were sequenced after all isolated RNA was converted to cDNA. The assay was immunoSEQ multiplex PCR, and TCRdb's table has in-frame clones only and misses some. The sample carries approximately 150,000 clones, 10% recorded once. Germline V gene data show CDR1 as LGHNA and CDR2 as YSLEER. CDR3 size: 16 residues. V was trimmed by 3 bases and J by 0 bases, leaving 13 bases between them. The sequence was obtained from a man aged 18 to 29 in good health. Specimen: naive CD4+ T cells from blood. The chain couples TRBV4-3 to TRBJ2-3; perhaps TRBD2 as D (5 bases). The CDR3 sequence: CASSQEAVPSTDTQYF. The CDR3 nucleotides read TGCGCCAGCAGCCAGGAAGCGGTCCCGAGCACAGATACGCAGTATTTT.